This TCR beta chain stems from a study of cytomegalovirus exposure and HLA in healthy donors. Study findings and constraints: As a later analysis revealed, the rate of TCR association differed by HLA locus, with DRB1 most and HLA-C fewest. It was confirmed in vitro that a few of the CMV-associated chains were specific for CMV antigens. A prior analysis recorded that most TCR beta V segments were productive about 87% or about 30% of the time.

Donors counted as nominally healthy when sampled, yet unrecorded immune exposures were likely. As to this clone: The antigen is undetermined.

The PCR was carried out with 60 Vbeta primers and 13 Jbeta primers. Assay used: immunoSEQ multiplex PCR; TCRdb lists only in-frame clones, some missing. The sample has about 100,000 clones; about 81% are singletons. The TCR originated in a man in his forties in good health and CMV-seropositive. Source material: PBMCs.

The CDR3 protein is CASSQDLSQPQHF. CDR3 DNA sequence: TGTGCCAGCAGCCAAGATCTAAGTCAGCCCCAGCATTTT. The rearrangement joins TRBV4-2 to TRBJ1-5; D is unresolved. V lost 0 bases, J lost 6 bases, and 6 bases lay in between. Germline V CDR1 and CDR2: LGHNA, YNFKEQ. The CDR3 covers 13 residues.